Listed here are 11 T cell receptor delta chains from one sample, sequenced in a study of DNA immune sequencing with unique molecular identifiers. A 32-plex genomic DNA assay used primers for all 8 TRDV and 4 TRDJ genes. In about 3 barcoding PCR cycles, molecules received a 12-nucleotide UMI, then adapter PCR followed. TCRdb re-called the multiplex PCR reads via CATT. Here the sample spans some 4,300 delta-chain clones, about 12% being singletons. The sequencing sample was made of gamma-delta T cells enriched from blood buffy coat, or unenriched PBMCs (not recorded which). These TCRs come from a human donor in good health.

A note on this clone: The translation of this DNA and the TCRdb protein of a much larger clone differ at residue 15, probably owing to a read error; the protein shown here is translated from the DNA. The rearrangement links TRDV2 to TRDJ1; 8 bases fit TRDD3. V was clipped by 0 bases and J by 4 bases; unmatched bases: 21. Germline-derived CDR1 and CDR2 are GEAIGNYY and EKD. CDR3 length: 20 amino acids. This CDR3 reads CACDTLRVSGGHEYIDKLIF. CDR3 in DNA: TGTGCCTGTGACACCCTGAGGGTTTCTGGGGGACACGAGTACATCGATAAACTCATCTTT.

This clone was detected ten times or more. This chain joins TRDV1 and TRDJ1; 10 bases map to TRDD3. No J gene is reported in TCRdb; it was inferred here by comparing the DNA with germline. The J segment lost 0 bases and the V segment lost 1 base, leaving 26 bases of the junction unmatched. Looked up from germline, CDR1 is TSWWSYY and CDR2 is QGS. The CDR3 loop spans 24 amino acids. This CDR3 is CALGEPPAVSRLLGDHSYTDKLIF. Here the CDR3 DNA reads TGTGCTCTTGGGGAACCCCCGGCCGTGTCGCGCCTACTGGGGGATCATTCATACACCGATAAACTCATCTTT.

Relative to its sample, this clone is large. Other DNA sequences in this sample translate to the same CDR3. The chain uses TRDV2 and TRDJ1; 9 bases are shared with TRDD3. Germline CDR1 is GEAIGNYY and CDR2 is EKD. The V segment lost 2 bases and the J segment 0 bases; nucleotides outside the gene matches: 9. This CDR3 contains 17 residues. This chain's CDR3 is CACDKLGDPPYTDKLIF. In DNA form, the CDR3 reads TGTGCCTGTGACAAACTGGGGGACCCCCCCTACACCGATAAACTCATCTTT.

Concerning this clone: A much larger clone lies one base from this, so it may be a read error. The DNA is omitted, as the CDR3 cannot be located on it reliably, and the CDR3 follows TCRdb's listing. No J gene call was made, and the V gene is TRAV29/DV5; the table's TRDD3 call for D was not verified on the DNA. CDR1 and CDR2 from the germline V gene are NSMFDY and ISSIKDK. The CDR3 spans 26 residues, counting both ends. The CDR3 region is CSVLLCSKPTISTLGDSYGAADKLIF.

This clone was seen a few times. TCRdb has a much larger clone's protein, which differs at residue 15 from the translation of this DNA, likely because of a read error; what is shown is the protein translated from the DNA. CDR3 nucleotides: TGTGCCTGTGACCCGGTTACTCTGCTGGAGCCCTCCGTGAGGGCCGATAAACTCATCTTT. It specifies CACDPVTLLEPSVRADKLIF. This sequence joins TRDV2 and TRDJ1; D is unclear. Trimming took off 3 bases at V and 3 bases at J, with 31 bases between the two ends. Germline loops: CDR1 GEAIGNYY, CDR2 EKD. CDR3 length: 20 residues.

This clone was counted between two and nine times. A far larger clone is only one base removed, so a read error is likely. Other DNA sequences in the sample encode the same CDR3. The J gene is TRDJ2, the V gene TRDV3; D possibly matches TRDD2 or TRDD3 (9 bases each). The V end was cut by 0 bases, the J end by 1 base, with 30 bases between. This CDR3 is built from 21 residues. Germline V gene lookup returns CDR1 TVYSNPD and CDR2 GDNSRS (reference sequence). This CDR3 reads CAFSLPTSLWGIPFLTAQLFF. For the CDR3, the DNA is TGTGCCTTTAGCCTTCCTACGTCTCTCTGGGGGATTCCCTTTTTGACAGCACAACTCTTCTTT.

With respect to this clone: This DNA's translation differs at residue 4 from TCRdb's protein, which comes from a much larger clone; a read error is likely, and the protein shown is translated from the DNA. V and J are TRDV2 and TRDJ1; 8 nucleotides align to TRDD3. CDR3 length equals 20 residues. The V segment lost 4 bases and the J segment 0 bases; nucleotides outside the gene matches: 21. Looked up from germline, CDR1 is GEAIGNYY and CDR2 is EKD. CDR3 protein: CACETLRVSGGHEYTDKLIF. The DNA of the CDR3 is TGTGCCTGTGAAACCCTGAGGGTTTCTGGGGGACACGAGTACACCGATAAACTCATCTTT.

About this clone: A far larger clone is off by one base, so a read error is likely. The sample carries other DNA sequences with the same CDR3. This chain connects TRDV2 to TRDJ3; 9 bases are a match to TRDD3. This CDR3 contains 20 residues. CDR1 is GEAIGNYY and CDR2 is EKD in the germline V gene. V lost 4 bases to trimming and J lost 1 base; unmatched junction nucleotides: 13. CDR3 sequence: CACDPIVLGESSWDTRQMFF. Here the CDR3 DNA reads TGTGCCTGTGATCCCATTGTACTGGGGGAAAGTTCCTGGGACACCCGACAGATGTTTTTC.

This clone turned up a few times. The protein TCRdb lists belongs to a much larger clone and differs from this DNA's translation at residue 11, which points to a read error; the protein shown is made from the DNA. The chain employs TRDV2 and TRDJ1; D ambiguous. The CDR3 contains 14 residues. Germline loops: CDR1 GEAIGNYY, CDR2 EKD. The CDR3 DNA reads TGTGCCTGTGACAGTCTAGTGTACACCGATGAACTCATCTTT. This translates into CACDSLVYTDELIF.

This chain uses TRDV2 with TRDJ1, with 11 bases lining up with TRDD3. CDR3 length equals 18 residues. V trimming: 0 bases; J trimming: 1 base; junction bases outside the gene matches: 9. CDR1 and CDR2 from the germline V gene are GEAIGNYY and EKD. Here the CDR3 reads CACDTLRLGDRGTDKLIF. CDR3 sequence (DNA): TGTGCCTGTGACACCCTGAGACTGGGGGATAGAGGCACCGATAAACTCATCTTT.

This clone showed up just a few times. The mismatch at residue 9 between this DNA's translation and the TCRdb protein of a much larger clone likely reflects a read error; the protein shown is translated from the DNA. The chain has TRDV2 and TRDJ3; D unclear. In germline, CDR1 is GEAIGNYY, CDR2 EKD. V shed 3 bases and J shed 0 bases, with 17 bases lying between them. The CDR3 runs to 19 residues. The CDR3 sequence is CACDQIKEKPSWDTRQMFF. The CDR3 DNA is TGTGCCTGTGACCAAATCAAGGAGAAGCCCTCCTGGGACACCCGACAGATGTTTTTC.